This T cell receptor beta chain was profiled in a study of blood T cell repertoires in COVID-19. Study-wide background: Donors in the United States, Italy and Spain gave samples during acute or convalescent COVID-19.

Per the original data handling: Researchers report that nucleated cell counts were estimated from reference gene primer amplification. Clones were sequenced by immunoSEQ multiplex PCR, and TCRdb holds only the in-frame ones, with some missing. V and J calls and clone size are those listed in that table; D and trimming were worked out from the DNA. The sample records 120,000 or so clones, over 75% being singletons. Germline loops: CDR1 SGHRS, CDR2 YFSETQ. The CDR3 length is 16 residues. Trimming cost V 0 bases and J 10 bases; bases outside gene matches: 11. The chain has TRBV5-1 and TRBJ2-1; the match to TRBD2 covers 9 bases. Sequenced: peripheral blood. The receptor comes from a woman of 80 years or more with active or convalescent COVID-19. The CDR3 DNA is TGCGCCAGCAGCTTGGGAGGTCCGGGACTAGCTGCGGAGCAGTTCTTC. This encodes CASSLGGPGLAAEQFF.